This T cell receptor beta chain was observed in a study of blood T cells in healthy people across ages. The use of a sample-barcoded 5' primer and a J-beta primer mix characterized a second PCR of about 7 to 12 cycles. Tagging of each cDNA molecule was performed by a template-switch adaptor with 12 random nucleotides. TCRdb reanalysed the 5' RACE reads using MiXCR and keeps one entry per CDR3 protein. The sample shows 500,000 to 600,000 distinct CDR3 sequences, 27% of them seen only once. In its sample, this clonotype was seen a few times. Looked up from germline, CDR1 is SGDLS and CDR2 is YYNGEE. After removal of 0 bases from V and 0 bases from J, the junction contained 5 bases not matched to a gene. The CDR3 consists of 17 residues.

The rearrangement uses TRBV9 and TRBJ2-3; the match to TRBD2 covers 9 bases. What was sequenced was blood. The TCR sequence derives from a woman between 65 and 79 years old in good health. The CDR3 region is CASSVDSGGRSTDTQYF. The DNA for the CDR3 is TGTGCCAGCAGCGTAGATAGCGGGGGCCGAAGCACAGATACGCAGTATTTT.